These 30 T cell receptor beta chains originate from one sample sequenced in a study of blood T cell repertoires in COVID-19. Profiling relied on immunoSEQ multiplex PCR, and the TCRdb table lists in-frame clones only, not all of them. The sample consists of a few hundred thousand clones, 75% to 85% of them appearing once. Sequenced: peripheral blood. The receptors were gathered from a human donor in a cohort sampled during active COVID-19.

In this sample, this clone turned up once. The genes are TRBV27 and TRBJ1-6; D possibly corresponds to TRBD1 (6 bases). CDR3 length: 14 residues. V was clipped by 6 bases and J by 8 bases, with 14 bases between them. CDR1 is MNHEY, CDR2 SMNVEV, per germline (reference sequence). For the CDR3, the DNA is TGTGCCAGCAGGGGGGGGGCAGGGGATTCACCCCTCCACTTT. Protein sequence: CASRGGAGDSPLHF.

This sequence joins TRBV5-6 and TRBJ2-3, with D hard to call. This CDR3 region has 13 residues. From germline, CDR1 is SGHDT and CDR2 YYEEEE. V was clipped by 4 bases and J by 0 bases, with 6 bases between them. CDR3 amino acids: CASSITSTDTQYF. The CDR3 DNA is TGTGCCAGCAGCATAACTAGCACAGATACGCAGTATTTT.

Only a few counts were recorded for this clone. This chain connects TRBV6-5 to TRBJ1-5; D is perhaps TRBD1 (5 bases). This CDR3 contains 13 residues. Trimming removed 7 bases from V and 2 bases from J, with 9 bases in between. CDR1 and CDR2 from the germline V gene are MNHEY and SVGAGI. CDR3 protein: CASIKGGNQPQHF. DNA of the CDR3: TGTGCCAGCATTAAAGGGGGCAATCAGCCCCAGCATTTT.

V gene TRBV5-6 combines with J gene TRBJ1-1; D uncertain. Between the trimmed V and J ends, which lost 0 bases and 3 bases, there was a span of 15 bases. Germline values: CDR1 SGHDT, CDR2 YYEEEE. The length of the CDR3 is 16 residues. The CDR3 region has the DNA TGTGCCAGCAGCTTGGGTCGGAGGGCCGGGTACACTGAAGCTTTCTTT. Translation gives CASSLGRRAGYTEAFF.

This clone showed up just a few times. This chain joins TRBV28 and TRBJ2-7, with D maybe TRBD1 (5 bases). The CDR3 loop spans 15 amino acids. In germline, CDR1 is MDHEN, CDR2 SYDVKM. The V end was cut by 3 bases, the J end by 5 bases, with 17 bases between. The CDR3 sequence is CASSLISRQSNEQYF. The DNA of the CDR3 is TGTGCCAGCAGTTTGATTTCACGACAGAGTAACGAGCAGTACTTC.

V gene TRBV10-2 combines with J gene TRBJ1-1; 9 bases line up with TRBD1. Per the germline V gene, CDR1 is WSHSY and CDR2 is SAAADI. V shed 4 bases and J 1 base; nucleotides not matched to a gene: 7. The CDR3 runs 16 residues. The CDR3 is CASSGDRVLQNTEAFF. For the CDR3, the DNA is TGCGCCAGCAGTGGGGACAGGGTGCTTCAGAACACTGAAGCTTTCTTT.

V gene TRBV2 combines with J gene TRBJ2-7, with TRBD2 matching over 7 bases. Germline CDR1 and CDR2: SNHLY and FYNNEI. The CDR3 totals 13 residues. V lost 8 bases, J lost 3 bases, and 7 bases stayed unmatched. In DNA form, the CDR3 reads TGTGCCAGCGAAGAGCGGGGCTTCTACGAGCAGTACTTC. It translates to CASEERGFYEQYF.

V and J are TRBV5-4 and TRBJ2-3; TRBD2 matches at 15 bases. Germline-derived CDR1 and CDR2 are SGHNT and YYREEE (reference sequence). V dropped 4 bases and J dropped 2; count of bases not matched to a gene: 5. CDR3 length: 17 residues. The CDR3 region is CASSGGLAGGYTDTQYF. The CDR3 DNA reads as TGTGCCAGCAGCGGGGGACTAGCGGGGGGTTACACAGATACGCAGTATTTT.

The chain joins TRBV7-3 to TRBJ1-1; no reliable D call. This CDR3 has 15 residues. CDR1 is SGHTA and CDR2 is FQGTGA in the germline V gene. The ends were cut back, 5 bases at V and 4 bases at J, with 17 bases in the middle. The CDR3 region has the DNA TGTGCCAGCAGCCCCCCTCTGGCAGTGTCCACTGAAGCTTTCTTT. This sequence encodes CASSPPLAVSTEAFF.

With regard to this clone: The same CDR3 also results from other DNA sequences found in this sample. The chain is built from TRBV19 and TRBJ2-7; 8 bases align to TRBD1. V lost 4 bases, J lost 4 bases, and 6 bases stayed unmatched. CDR1 is LNHDA and CDR2 is SQIVND in the germline V gene (reference sequence). This CDR3 is 14 amino acids long. The CDR3 loop reads CASSTGQGLYEQYF. The DNA of the CDR3 is TGTGCCAGTAGTACCGGACAGGGCTTATACGAGCAGTACTTC. Complete variable domain (other parts from reference TRBV19 and TRBJ2-7): DGGITQSPKYLFRKEGQNVTLSCEQNLNHDAMYWYRQDPGQGLRLIYYSQIVNDFQKGDIAEGYSVSREKKESFPLTVTSAQKNPTAFYLCASSTGQGLYEQYFGPGTRLTVT.

This rearrangement joins TRBV6-6 to TRBJ2-7, with 7 bases aligning to TRBD1. The CDR3 contains 12 residues. From germline, CDR1 is MNHNY and CDR2 SVGAGI (reference sequence). Unmatched junction bases numbered 4, after V lost 7 bases and J lost 4 bases. Written as DNA, the CDR3 is TGTGCCAGCACTCGACAGGGATACGAGCAGTACTTC. Its translation: CASTRQGYEQYF.

The chain uses TRBV11-2 and TRBJ2-2; a possible D gene is TRBD1 (6 bases). V gave up 2 bases and J gave up 6 bases, with 22 bases separating them. This CDR3 has 18 amino acids. Germline CDR1 reads SGHAT; CDR2 reads FQNNGV. The CDR3, as DNA: TGTGCCAGCAGCTTATATGTTTTGGTGGACAGTTTTTCCGGGGAGCTGTTTTTT. This codes for CASSLYVLVDSFSGELFF.

The chain employs TRBV7-3 and TRBJ2-3, with 12 bases lining up with TRBD2. The CDR3 sequence is 15 residues long. V gave up 5 bases and J gave up 7 bases; unmatched junction bases: 7. CDR1 is SGHTA and CDR2 is FQGTGA in the germline V gene. CDR3 sequence: CASSPPSGGAYTQYF. CDR3 DNA: TGTGCCAGCAGCCCCCCTAGCGGGGGGGCATATACGCAGTATTTT.

The chain joins TRBV6-5 to TRBJ1-1; D gene ambiguous. Germline loops: CDR1 MNHEY, CDR2 SVGAGI. V shed 4 bases and J shed 4 bases, with 13 bases lying between them. The CDR3 contains 14 residues. CDR3 in amino acids: CASSLVKSSTEAFF. In nucleotides, the CDR3 is TGTGCCAGCAGTTTAGTGAAGTCGTCCACTGAAGCTTTCTTT.

The chain carries TRBV10-3 and TRBJ2-3, with TRBD1 matching 7 bases. The CDR3 runs 16 residues. After removal of 0 bases from V and 0 bases from J, the junction contained 3 bases not matched to a gene. Germline V gives CDR1 ENHRY, CDR2 SYGVKD. The CDR3, as DNA: TGTGCCATCAGTGAGTCGGACAGGACTAGCACAGATACGCAGTATTTT. This gives the protein CAISESDRTSTDTQYF.

In nucleotides, the CDR3 is TGCGCCAGCAGCCCCGGGGGGGACGATAATTCACCCCTCCACTTT. Its translation is CASSPGGDDNSPLHF. V is TRBV4-1 and J is TRBJ1-6; the D gene is possibly TRBD1 (5 bases). In germline, CDR1 is MGHRA, CDR2 YSYEKL. There are 15 residues in the CDR3. Deletions cut 4 bases from V and 5 bases from J, with 12 bases between.

The table lists this clone with a count of one. The genes are TRBV27 and TRBJ1-4, with D perhaps TRBD1 (6 bases). The CDR3 consists of 13 residues. Germline CDR1 MNHEY, CDR2 SMNVEV (reference sequence). The V and J ends lost 2 bases and 14 bases respectively, with 15 bases between them. In DNA, the CDR3 is TGTGCCAGCAGTTTACTCTTGGGGGCAACCCTGTTTTTT. It encodes CASSLLLGATLFF. The whole variable domain, filled in from reference TRBV27 and TRBJ1-4, reads EAQVTQNPRYLITVTGKKLTVTCSQNMNHEYMSWYRQDPGLGLRQIYYSMNVEVTDKGDVPEGYKVSRKEKRNFPLILESPSPNQTSLYFCASSLLLGATLFFGSGTQLSVL.

CDR3 in amino acids: CASTLGEGQPQHF. CDR3 DNA: TGTGCCAGCACTTTGGGGGAGGGCCAGCCCCAGCATTTT. The rearrangement joins TRBV12-3 or TRBV12-4 to TRBJ1-5; the D gene is possibly TRBD1 (5 bases). V lost 7 bases and J lost 7, with 14 bases in between. This CDR3 has 13 residues.

About this clone: The CDR3 does not end in the conserved phenylalanine or tryptophan, so this is likely a read error. The limits of the CDR3 on the DNA are not certain, so only TCRdb's listed CDR3 is given. The V gene is TRBV6-1, the J gene TRBJ1-1; the D segment call TRBD1 is taken from the table without a DNA check. Both ends counted, the CDR3 spans 14 residues. The V gene's germline CDR1 is MNHNS and CDR2 SASEGT. The CDR3 spells CASSEQTGDLAQSS.

V is TRBV5-7 and J is TRBJ2-1; D gene ambiguous. TRBV5-7 is reported as an ORF; its role is uncertain. V dropped 5 bases and J dropped 6 bases, with 9 bases sitting between them. The CDR3 is 12 amino acids. The CDR3, as DNA: TGTGCCAGCAGACATATCTGCAATGAGCAGTTCTTC. Translated: CASRHICNEQFF.

J is TRBJ2-1 and V is TRBV2, with D possibly TRBD2 on 6 matching bases. The CDR3 extends over 14 amino acids. CDR1 and CDR2 (germline): SNHLY, FYNNEI. Trimming took off 5 bases at V and 9 bases at J, with 17 bases between the two ends. The CDR3 protein is CASSSGTPGGEQFF. DNA of the CDR3: TGTGCCAGCAGTTCCGGGACTCCCGGAGGTGAGCAGTTCTTC.

This clone was counted once. V and J are TRBV19 and TRBJ1-1; 10 bases line up with TRBD1. The CDR3 covers 14 residues. From germline, CDR1 is LNHDA and CDR2 SQIVND (reference sequence). Losses at the gene ends were 7 bases for V and 1 base for J; bases not matched to a gene: 3. CDR3 protein: CASKGTGANTEAFF. The CDR3 nucleotides read TGTGCCAGTAAAGGGACAGGGGCGAACACTGAAGCTTTCTTT.

This chain links TRBV12-5 with TRBJ1-1, with D tentatively TRBD1 (5 bases). Deletions cut 4 bases from V and 0 bases from J, with 15 bases between. From germline, CDR1 is LGHNT and CDR2 FRNRAP. The CDR3 sequence is 16 residues long. The CDR3 here is CASGSPTGGLNTEAFF. The CDR3 DNA reads TGTGCTAGTGGTTCCCCAACGGGGGGGTTGAACACTGAAGCTTTCTTT.

The chain recombines TRBV29-1 with TRBJ2-1; D is possibly TRBD2 (5 bases). The CDR3 runs to 15 residues. V gave up 2 bases and J gave up 6 bases, with 17 bases separating them. Germline CDR1 is SQVTM and CDR2 is ANQGSEA. CDR3 protein: CSVENPGKGGNEQFF. CDR3 DNA sequence: TGCAGCGTTGAAAACCCGGGAAAAGGCGGCAATGAGCAGTTCTTC.

On this clone itself: In the same sample, other DNA sequences code for this CDR3. The rearrangement links TRBV27 to TRBJ1-1; D gene unclear. V shed 6 bases and J shed 1 base, with 12 bases lying between them. This CDR3 has 14 amino acids. Germline V gene data show CDR1 as MNHEY and CDR2 as SMNVEV (reference sequence). The CDR3 nucleotides are TGTGCCAGCAGCCCCCTCCGGGGGAACACTGAAGCTTTCTTT. Protein: CASSPLRGNTEAFF.

V gene TRBV5-8 combines with J gene TRBJ2-7; D is uncertain. The V gene's germline CDR1 is SGHTS and CDR2 YDEGEE. There are 12 residues in the CDR3. V was trimmed by 3 bases and J by 9 bases, leaving 13 bases between them. In DNA, the CDR3 is TGTGCCAGCAGCTCCTATTATTTTCGGCAGTACTTC. Amino acids: CASSSYYFRQYF.

The V and J genes are TRBV6-5 and TRBJ2-3; a weak D match, TRBD2 (6 bases). CDR1 MNHEY and CDR2 SVGAGI come from the germline V gene. Trimming stripped 5 bases from V and 3 bases from J, with 9 bases between. The length of the CDR3 is 13 residues. CDR3 nucleotides: TGTGCCAGCAGTCTTCGGGGGACAGATACGCAGTATTTT. Translating gives CASSLRGTDTQYF.

This chain joins TRBV10-3 and TRBJ1-1, with 7 bases aligning to TRBD1. Germline CDR1 and CDR2: ENHRY and SYGVKD. The CDR3 runs to 14 residues. Trimming took 4 bases from V and 2 from J; bases not matched to a gene: 4. The CDR3 reads CAISAGQRNTEAFF. The CDR3 DNA reads as TGTGCCATCAGTGCGGGACAGAGAAACACTGAAGCTTTCTTT.

The chain is built from TRBV15 and TRBJ1-6; 9 nucleotides line up with TRBD1. Germline V lookup: CDR1 LNHNV, CDR2 YYDKDF (reference sequence). The CDR3 extends over 14 amino acids. The junction had 3 bases not matched to a gene; V was cut back by 6 bases and J by 6 bases. The CDR3 is CATSWTGVNSPLHF. In DNA, the CDR3 is TGTGCCACCAGTTGGACAGGGGTTAATTCACCCCTCCACTTT.

V usage is TRBV18 and J usage is TRBJ2-7; D may be TRBD1 (6 bases). V shed 8 bases and J shed 4 bases, with 15 bases lying between them. This CDR3 has 13 residues. Germline assignment: CDR1 KGHSH and CDR2 LQKENI. As DNA, the CDR3 is TGTGCCAGCGCGAGAACAGGGTTGTACGAGCAGTACTTC. Encoded protein: CASARTGLYEQYF.